Presented here are 32 T cell receptor beta chains from one specimen sequenced in a study of OX40 agonist ivuxolimab in advanced cancers. Data came from immunoSEQ multiplex PCR; TCRdb stores just in-frame clones and leaves some out. The sample includes roughly 41,000 clones, approximately 89% of them seen just once. The sequenced sample was CD4+ or CD8+ T cells sorted from blood, obtained in a trial of the OX40 agonist ivuxolimab. These receptors were taken from an adult with an advanced solid tumor such as melanoma, head and neck, liver or kidney cancer.

This clone appeared a single time. This chain uses TRBV13 with TRBJ2-7, with TRBD2 as a possible D gene (6 bases). Germline-derived CDR1 and CDR2 are PRHDT and FYEKMQ (reference sequence). The CDR3 length is 16 residues. The V and J ends lost 2 bases and 0 bases respectively, with 14 bases between them. CDR3 sequence reads: CASSLKERVSSYEQYF. The CDR3, as DNA: TGTGCCAGCAGCTTAAAGGAGCGGGTGAGCTCCTACGAGCAGTACTTC. Drawing the rest from reference TRBV13 and TRBJ2-7, the complete variable domain is AAGVIQSPRHLIKEKRETATLKCYPIPRHDTVYWYQQGPGQDPQFLISFYEKMQSDKGSIPDRFSAQQFSDYHSELNMSSLELGDSALYFCASSLKERVSSYEQYFGPGTRLTVT.

The V gene is TRBV5-1, the J gene TRBJ1-1, with 8 bases aligning to TRBD1. With 2 bases clipped from V and 4 bases from J, the junction kept 7 bases outside the gene matches. In germline, CDR1 is SGHRS, CDR2 YFSETQ. This CDR3 has 15 amino acids. The CDR3 DNA reads as TGCGCCAGCAGCTTTTGGACAGGGAGAGGCACTGAAGCTTTCTTT. This sequence encodes CASSFWTGRGTEAFF.

This chain links TRBV6-1 with TRBJ2-7; D uncertain. The V end was cut by 4 bases, the J end by 6 bases, with 16 bases between. Germline V gives CDR1 MNHNS, CDR2 SASEGT. The CDR3 length is 14 residues. CDR3 in DNA: TGTGCCAGCAGTGGCTTTGTTTTGGGCTCCGAGCAGTACTTC. Its translation is CASSGFVLGSEQYF.

The CDR3 DNA sequence: TGTGCCAGCAGCTTGGGAGGGCTTACCCCTGAAGCTTTCTTT. Its translation is CASSLGGLTPEAFF. The rearrangement links TRBV5-4 to TRBJ1-1, with D unclear. Trimming took 0 bases from V and 6 from J, leaving 12 bases between them. The CDR3 spans 14 residues. In germline, CDR1 is SGHNT, CDR2 YYREEE (reference sequence).

The chain has TRBV5-1 and TRBJ1-5; tentatively, D is TRBD1 (5 bases). The V gene lost 4 bases and the J gene lost 5 bases, with 16 bases spanning the gap. The CDR3 spans 15 residues. The germline V gene has CDR1 SGHRS and CDR2 YFSETQ. CDR3 nucleotide sequence: TGCGCCAGCAGCCCCCGGGGGGGAGATCATCAGCCCCAGCATTTT. Translating it yields CASSPRGGDHQPQHF.

The V call is TRBV13, the J call TRBJ1-1, with TRBD1 matching 11 bases. Germline lookup yields CDR1 PRHDT and CDR2 FYEKMQ (reference sequence). V lost 7 bases to trimming and J lost 6 bases; unmatched junction nucleotides: 7. The CDR3 runs 14 residues. CDR3: CASKTSDRGPEAFF. DNA for the CDR3: TGTGCCAGCAAAACCTCGGACAGGGGGCCTGAAGCTTTCTTT.

The chain joins TRBV4-1 to TRBJ1-3; 9 nucleotides align to TRBD1. The CDR3 has 13 residues. The germline V gene encodes CDR1 MGHRA and CDR2 YSYEKL. Trimming removed 4 bases from V and 8 bases from J; junction bases left unmatched: 3. This chain's CDR3 is CASSPDRGHTIYF. The CDR3 nucleotides read TGCGCCAGCAGCCCGGACAGGGGCCACACCATATATTTT.

The chain is built from TRBV10-2 and TRBJ2-2; 10 nucleotides line up with TRBD1. Trimming cost V 6 bases and J 0 bases; bases outside gene matches: 4. Germline CDR1 is WSHSY and CDR2 is SAAADI. The length of the CDR3 is 16 residues. This chain's CDR3 is CASRDGTGANTGELFF. The CDR3 DNA sequence: TGCGCCAGCAGAGACGGGACAGGGGCGAACACCGGGGAGCTGTTTTTT.

This clone was seen repeatedly, ten times or more. The chain recombines TRBV19 with TRBJ1-5; D might be TRBD1 (5 bases). Germline lookup yields CDR1 LNHDA and CDR2 SQIVND (reference sequence). The CDR3 has 14 residues. With 6 bases removed from V and 0 bases from J, the gap between germline ends came to 9 bases. The CDR3 bases are TGTGCCAGTAGCCAGACAGTTAGCAATCAGCCCCAGCATTTT. Protein product: CASSQTVSNQPQHF.

J is TRBJ1-1 and V is TRBV13; D ambiguous. The CDR3 consists of 12 residues. Trimming took off 3 bases at V and 4 bases at J, with 6 bases between the two ends. Germline V gives CDR1 PRHDT, CDR2 FYEKMQ (reference sequence). The CDR3 DNA sequence: TGTGCCAGCAGCTTGGCAGGCACTGAAGCTTTCTTT. Translated, it gives CASSLAGTEAFF.

The chain carries TRBV7-3 and TRBJ2-2; weak D call: TRBD2 (7 bases). This CDR3 contains 17 residues. V dropped 5 bases and J dropped 3 bases, with 19 bases sitting between them. Germline values: CDR1 SGHTA, CDR2 FQGTGA. CDR3 residues: CASSPGWGGLDTGELFF. As DNA, the CDR3 is TGTGCCAGCAGCCCCGGGTGGGGGGGCCTGGACACCGGGGAGCTGTTTTTT.

This clone appeared a single time. The chain carries TRBV5-6 and TRBJ1-1; D is ambiguous. The CDR3 loop spans 15 amino acids. CDR1 is SGHDT and CDR2 is YYEEEE in the germline V gene. Trimming removed 1 base at V and 0 bases at J, with 10 bases between. The CDR3 DNA reads TGTGCCAGCAGCTTGTTAGTCAGTATGAACACTGAAGCTTTCTTT. Protein: CASSLLVSMNTEAFF.

This chain uses TRBV6-5 with TRBJ2-1; the match to TRBD1 covers 11 bases. CDR3 length equals 14 residues. After removal of 5 bases from V and 6 bases from J, the junction contained 3 bases not matched to a gene. Germline values: CDR1 MNHEY, CDR2 SVGAGI. The CDR3 reads CASSPGQGGNEQFF. The CDR3 nucleotides are TGTGCCAGCAGTCCGGGACAGGGGGGCAATGAGCAGTTCTTC.

V usage is TRBV5-1 and J usage is TRBJ2-7; D is unclear. The length of the CDR3 is 15 residues. In germline, CDR1 is SGHRS, CDR2 YFSETQ. V lost 0 bases and J 3 bases, leaving 13 bases between the germline ends. CDR3 protein: CASSLGEVALYEQYF. CDR3 sequence (DNA): TGCGCCAGCAGCTTGGGAGAGGTGGCCCTCTACGAGCAGTACTTC.

The sample holds a few counts of this clone. V usage is TRBV7-9 and J usage is TRBJ2-7; 10 bases line up with TRBD1. Germline V gene lookup returns CDR1 SEHNR and CDR2 FQNEAQ (reference sequence). The CDR3 runs to 13 residues. The trim removed 8 bases at V and 2 bases at J, leaving 3 bases unmatched. The CDR3, as DNA: TGTGCCAGCGCCGGGACAGGGGCCTACGAGCAGTACTTC. Translating gives CASAGTGAYEQYF.

The gene calls are TRBV2 and TRBJ1-1, with no clear D. The CDR3 runs to 14 residues. The germline V gene has CDR1 SNHLY and CDR2 FYNNEI. Trimming left V 1 base short and J 1 base short, with 7 bases between. CDR3 sequence reads: CASSEGGENTEAFF. Here the CDR3 DNA reads TGTGCCAGCAGTGAAGGCGGCGAGAACACTGAAGCTTTCTTT.

The gene calls are TRBV5-1 and TRBJ2-7; TRBD2 is a possible D gene (6 bases). This CDR3 region has 15 residues. Between the trimmed V and J ends, which lost 4 bases and 4 bases, there was a span of 18 bases. CDR1 and CDR2 from the germline V gene are SGHRS and YFSETQ. The CDR3 coding sequence is TGCGCCAGCAGCCTGAGGGAGGCGGGTGCGTACGAGCAGTACTTC. It is translated as CASSLREAGAYEQYF.

CDR3 sequence (DNA): TGTGCCAGCAGCCCGGGGACGGGACCAGGTGGGTCACCCCTCCACTTT. It specifies CASSPGTGPGGSPLHF. The V and J genes are TRBV7-6 and TRBJ1-6, with a tentative D call TRBD1 (5 bases). Germline lookup yields CDR1 SGHVS and CDR2 FNYEAQ. With 5 bases removed from V and 10 bases from J, the gap between germline ends came to 21 bases. This CDR3 region has 16 residues.

This chain links TRBV19 with TRBJ1-1; D remains ambiguous. The V gene lost 2 bases and the J gene lost 6 bases, with 19 bases spanning the gap. The CDR3 consists of 16 residues. Germline CDR1 LNHDA, CDR2 SQIVND (reference sequence). The CDR3 spells CASSILTTKGIPEAFF. The CDR3 DNA follows: TGTGCCAGTAGTATATTGACTACCAAAGGGATCCCTGAAGCTTTCTTT.

This clone was detected a few times. The CDR3, as DNA: TGTGCCGGACGGGGGAACACCGGGGAGCTGTTTTTT. This codes for CAGRGNTGELFF. The chain joins TRBV7-9 to TRBJ2-2, with D maybe TRBD2 (5 bases). Trimming pared 11 bases from V and 1 base from J, leaving 8 bases between. The germline gives CDR1 SEHNR, CDR2 FQNEAQ (reference sequence). The CDR3 is 12 amino acids.

Notes on this clone: One junction end disagrees with the germline gene, perhaps due to a read error. The genes are TRBV10-1 and TRBJ2-7, with D unclear. Germline V gives CDR1 WNHNN, CDR2 SYGVQD (reference sequence). This CDR3 is 10 amino acids long. The chain's CDR3 is CASSESTRCF. CDR3 DNA sequence: TGCGCCAGCAGTGAGTCGACGAGGTGCTTC.

The chain combines TRBV7-9 with TRBJ2-7; 10 bases agree with TRBD2. CDR1 is SEHNR, CDR2 FQNEAQ, per germline (reference sequence). J gave up 6 bases and V 1 base, and 6 bases lay outside the gene matches. The CDR3 is 15 residues long. The CDR3 coding sequence is TGTGCCAGCAGCTTAGTAGCGGGGGGCCGTGGCGAGCAGTACTTC. Translation gives CASSLVAGGRGEQYF.

The rearrangement joins TRBV7-9 to TRBJ1-1; no clear D. Germline V gene lookup returns CDR1 SEHNR and CDR2 FQNEAQ (reference sequence). V was clipped by 5 bases and J by 5 bases, with 12 bases between them. This CDR3 is built from 13 residues. The CDR3 sequence is CASSRGQVTEAFF. In DNA form, the CDR3 reads TGTGCCAGCAGCCGAGGTCAGGTGACTGAAGCTTTCTTT.

The chain links TRBV7-9 to TRBJ2-7; D possibly uses TRBD1 or TRBD2 (5 bases each). The CDR3 has 13 amino acids. The V gene lost 11 bases and the J gene lost 0 bases, with 14 bases spanning the gap. Germline lookup yields CDR1 SEHNR and CDR2 FQNEAQ (reference sequence). The CDR3 DNA sequence: TGTGCCGTATCCGGGGACGGCTCCTACGAGCAGTACTTC. This codes for CAVSGDGSYEQYF.

This clone was seen a few times. The gene calls are TRBV6-5 and TRBJ1-1; no clear D. Trimming left V 7 bases short and J 8 bases short, with 14 bases between. The germline CDR1 and CDR2 sequences are MNHEY and SVGAGI. CDR3 length: 12 amino acids. CDR3 bases: TGTGCCAGCATTTCGGGAGGCCAAGAAGCTTTCTTT. It is translated as CASISGGQEAFF.

The CDR3 loop is CASSLEVRSYEQYF. In nucleotides, the CDR3 is TGTGCCAGCAGCTTGGAGGTCAGATCCTACGAGCAGTACTTC. The V gene is TRBV5-4, the J gene TRBJ2-7, with unresolved D. The CDR3 runs 14 residues. The ends were cut back, 0 bases at V and 1 base at J, with 8 bases in the middle. Germline CDR1 SGHNT, CDR2 YYREEE (reference sequence).

CDR3 DNA: TGTGCCAGCAGCCAAGTTCCTTATAAAAGCACAGATACGCAGTATTTT. This sequence encodes CASSQVPYKSTDTQYF. The chain recombines TRBV4-2 with TRBJ2-3; D is ambiguous. Germline CDR1 and CDR2: LGHNA and YNFKEQ. The CDR3 spans 16 residues. Trimming took 1 base from V and 0 from J, leaving 11 bases between them.

This chain links TRBV13 with TRBJ2-7; a weak D match, TRBD1 (5 bases). The CDR3 is 14 residues long. The V end lost 4 bases, the J end lost 2 bases, and 12 bases lay between the germline ends. From germline, CDR1 is PRHDT and CDR2 FYEKMQ (reference sequence). This CDR3 reads CASSSRQIPYEQYF. CDR3 DNA: TGTGCCAGCAGCTCTCGACAGATCCCCTACGAGCAGTACTTC.

V gene TRBV5-1 combines with J gene TRBJ1-1; no clear D. The CDR3 runs 14 residues. CDR1 and CDR2 (germline): SGHRS, YFSETQ. Trimming took off 5 bases at V and 7 bases at J, with 18 bases between the two ends. CDR3 bases: TGCGCCAGCAGTCTCATATCAGGAGAGAATGAAGCTTTCTTT. Protein: CASSLISGENEAFF.

The CDR3 loop is CASSYGTGGTEAFF. CDR3 DNA: TGTGCCAGCAGCTACGGGACGGGAGGAACTGAAGCTTTCTTT. The chain uses TRBV5-6 and TRBJ1-1, with a possible D match to TRBD1 (5 bases). With 3 bases removed from V and 5 bases from J, the gap between germline ends came to 14 bases. CDR3 length: 14 amino acids. The V gene's germline CDR1 is SGHDT and CDR2 YYEEEE.

The chain couples TRBV5-6 to TRBJ2-2; D is perhaps TRBD1 (5 bases). Trimming took 0 bases from V and 6 from J, leaving 9 bases between them. Germline-derived CDR1 and CDR2 are SGHDT and YYEEEE. This CDR3 is 14 amino acids long. The chain's CDR3 is CASSLVGVPGELFF. CDR3 sequence (DNA): TGTGCCAGCAGCTTGGTAGGGGTCCCCGGGGAGCTGTTTTTT.

This clone appeared a few times. The V call is TRBV14, the J call TRBJ2-1; 8 bases agree with TRBD1. In germline, CDR1 is SGHDN, CDR2 FVKESK. This CDR3 spans 13 amino acids. V shed 2 bases, J shed 14 bases, and the junction held 8 bases outside the gene matches. CDR3 sequence reads: CASSQSPGGLEFF. In nucleotides, the CDR3 is TGTGCCAGCAGCCAATCACCAGGGGGCCTGGAGTTCTTC.